Following are 9 T cell receptor beta chains from one sample sequenced in a study of blood T cell repertoires in COVID-19. Data came from immunoSEQ multiplex PCR; TCRdb stores just in-frame clones and leaves some out. The table has under 200,000 clones, just under 80% seen once. Material for sequencing was peripheral blood. All receptors derive from a man in his 70s with active or convalescent COVID-19.

The chain carries TRBV6-5 and TRBJ2-3; TRBD1 aligns across 8 bases. The CDR3 is 12 amino acids. The germline V gene has CDR1 MNHEY and CDR2 SVGAGI. Losses at the gene ends were 6 bases for V and 9 bases for J; bases not matched to a gene: 5. The CDR3 here is CASSSGGVTQYF. For the CDR3, the DNA is TGTGCCAGCAGCTCAGGGGGCGTGACGCAGTATTTT.

The V and J genes are TRBV18 and TRBJ1-2; the D gene is possibly TRBD1 (5 bases). V lost 8 bases, J lost 8 bases, and 21 bases lay in between. The CDR3 is 14 residues long. Germline CDR1 KGHSH, CDR2 LQKENI. The CDR3 region has the DNA TGTGCCAGCCGCCAGGGATCGCAGGGTGAGGGCTACACCTTC. Translation: CASRQGSQGEGYTF.

This sequence joins TRBV15 and TRBJ2-7; maybe TRBD1 (5 bases). The CDR3 is 17 residues long. The V and J ends lost 3 bases and 5 bases respectively, with 23 bases between them. Germline V CDR1 and CDR2: LNHNV, YYDKDF (reference sequence). The CDR3 nucleotides read TGTGCCACCAGCAGCCCGGACAAGGGGTCACTTAGGAACGAGCAGTACTTC. Translating it yields CATSSPDKGSLRNEQYF.

The rearrangement uses TRBV10-1 and TRBJ2-5, with TRBD2 as a possible D gene (7 bases). Germline V lookup: CDR1 WNHNN, CDR2 SYGVQD (reference sequence). The CDR3 has 14 amino acids. The ends were cut back, 5 bases at V and 2 bases at J, with 12 bases in the middle. CDR3 amino acids: CASSKGGTQETQYF. As DNA, the CDR3 is TGCGCCAGCAGTAAGGGGGGGACACAAGAGACCCAGTACTTC.

V and J are TRBV6-5 and TRBJ1-2; D may be TRBD1 (5 bases). CDR1 and CDR2 (germline): MNHEY, SVGAGI. V was clipped by 3 bases and J by 7 bases, with 18 bases between them. This CDR3 is 15 amino acids long. The CDR3 loop is CASSYSTTGRGGYTF. CDR3 coding DNA: TGTGCCAGCAGTTATTCGACGACGGGGAGGGGTGGCTACACCTTC.

CDR3 region: CASSLVVGGAGNEQFF. In nucleotides, the CDR3 is TGTGCCAGCAGCTTAGTTGTCGGGGGGGCCGGAAATGAGCAGTTCTTC. The genes are TRBV7-2 and TRBJ2-1, with 8 bases aligning to TRBD2. Germline V gives CDR1 SGHTA, CDR2 FQGNSA. CDR3 size: 16 residues. V was pared by 1 base and J by 7 bases, with 9 bases of the junction left unmatched.

This sequence joins TRBV6-2 or TRBV6-3 and TRBJ1-5; D is perhaps TRBD1 (6 bases). Germline CDR1 MNHEY, CDR2 SVGEGT. The V end was cut by 4 bases, the J end by 2 bases, with 21 bases between. The CDR3 is made up of 18 amino acids. The DNA for the CDR3 is TGTGCCAGCAGTTCTACCTCCGGGACATCCCGGGGCAATCAGCCCCAGCATTTT. Translated, it gives CASSSTSGTSRGNQPQHF.

This chain joins TRBV5-5 and TRBJ2-1; 8 bases line up with TRBD1. The trim removed 4 bases at V and 8 bases at J, leaving 14 bases unmatched. CDR3 length equals 16 residues. The germline V gene has CDR1 SGHKS and CDR2 YYEKEE (reference sequence). In nucleotides, the CDR3 is TGTGCCAGCAGCAGGGGGGTTGGACAGGGTTTACATGAGCAGTTCTTC. Its protein product is CASSRGVGQGLHEQFF.

V is TRBV3-1 (or the pseudogene TRBV3-2) and J is TRBJ1-1, with a tentative D call TRBD1 (5 bases). Trimming took off 6 bases at V and 4 bases at J, with 15 bases between the two ends. Per the germline V gene, CDR1 is LGHDT and CDR2 is YNNKEL (reference sequence). The CDR3 loop spans 14 amino acids. The CDR3 nucleotides read TGTGCCAGCAGGGGACGGAGGAGGGGCACTGAAGCTTTCTTT. It specifies CASRGRRRGTEAFF.